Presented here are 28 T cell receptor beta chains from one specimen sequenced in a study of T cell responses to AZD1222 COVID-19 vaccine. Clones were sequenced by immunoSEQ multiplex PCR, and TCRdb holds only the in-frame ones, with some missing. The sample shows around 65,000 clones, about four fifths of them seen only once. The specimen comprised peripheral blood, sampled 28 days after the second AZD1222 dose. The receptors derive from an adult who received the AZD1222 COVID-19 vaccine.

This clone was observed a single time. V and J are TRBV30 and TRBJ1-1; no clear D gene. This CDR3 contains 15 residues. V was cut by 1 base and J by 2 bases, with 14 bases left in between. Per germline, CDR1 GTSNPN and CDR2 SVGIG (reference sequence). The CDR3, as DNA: TGTGCCTGGAGTGGGGCCCTGTTCTCAAACACTGAAGCTTTCTTT. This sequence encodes CAWSGALFSNTEAFF. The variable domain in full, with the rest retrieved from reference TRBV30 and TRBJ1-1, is SQTIHQWPATLVQPVGSPLSLECTVEGTSNPNLYWYRQAAGRGLQLLFYSVGIGQISSEVPQNLSASRPQDRQFILSSKKLLLSDSGFYLCAWSGALFSNTEAFFGQGTRLTVV.

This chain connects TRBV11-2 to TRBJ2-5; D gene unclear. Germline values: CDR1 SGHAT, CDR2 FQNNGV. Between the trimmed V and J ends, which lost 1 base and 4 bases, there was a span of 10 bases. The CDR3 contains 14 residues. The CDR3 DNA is TGTGCCAGCAGCTTAGGTAGCAAGTTAGAGACCCAGTACTTC. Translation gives CASSLGSKLETQYF.

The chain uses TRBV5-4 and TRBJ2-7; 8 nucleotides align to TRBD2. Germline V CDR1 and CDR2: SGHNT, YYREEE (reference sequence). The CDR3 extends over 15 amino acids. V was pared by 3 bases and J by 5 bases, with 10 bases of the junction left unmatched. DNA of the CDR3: TGTGCCAGCAGCTCGACGGGAGGGGGGGTCCACGAGCAGTACTTC. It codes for CASSSTGGGVHEQYF.

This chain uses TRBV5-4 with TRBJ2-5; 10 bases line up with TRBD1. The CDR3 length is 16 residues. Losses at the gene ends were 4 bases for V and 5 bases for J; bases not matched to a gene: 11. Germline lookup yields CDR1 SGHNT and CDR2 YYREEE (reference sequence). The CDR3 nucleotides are TGTGCCAGCAGCCGAGAGAGGACAGGGGGAGGCGAGACCCAGTACTTC. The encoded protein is CASSRERTGGGETQYF.

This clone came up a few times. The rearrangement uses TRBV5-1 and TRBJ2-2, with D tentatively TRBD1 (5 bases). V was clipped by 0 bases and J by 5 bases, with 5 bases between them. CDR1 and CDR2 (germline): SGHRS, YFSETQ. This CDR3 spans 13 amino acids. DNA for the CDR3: TGCGCCAGCAGCTTGGGACAGACCGGGGAGCTGTTTTTT. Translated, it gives CASSLGQTGELFF.

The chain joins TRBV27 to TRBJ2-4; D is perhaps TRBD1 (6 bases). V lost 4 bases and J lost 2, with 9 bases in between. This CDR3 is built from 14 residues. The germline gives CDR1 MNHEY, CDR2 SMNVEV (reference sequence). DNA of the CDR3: TGTGCCAGCAGTTCTGGGGGCACCAAAAACATTCAGTACTTC. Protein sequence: CASSSGGTKNIQYF.

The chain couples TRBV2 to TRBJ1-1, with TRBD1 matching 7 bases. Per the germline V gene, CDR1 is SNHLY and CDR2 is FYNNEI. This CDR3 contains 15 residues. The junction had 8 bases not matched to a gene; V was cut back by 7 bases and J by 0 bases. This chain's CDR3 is CASTRDSLMNTEAFF. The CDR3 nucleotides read TGTGCCAGCACCCGGGACAGCTTGATGAACACTGAAGCTTTCTTT.

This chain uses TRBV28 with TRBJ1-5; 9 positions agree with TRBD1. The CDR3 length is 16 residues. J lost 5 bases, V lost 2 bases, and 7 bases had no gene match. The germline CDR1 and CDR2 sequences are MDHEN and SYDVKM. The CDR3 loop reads CASSLGQGPFYQPQHF. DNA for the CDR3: TGTGCCAGCAGTTTAGGACAGGGGCCCTTCTATCAGCCCCAGCATTTT.

CDR3 amino acids: CASSYSWGGRLSYEQYF. The CDR3 DNA is TGTGCCAGCAGTTACTCTTGGGGCGGGAGACTCTCCTACGAGCAGTACTTC. The chain carries TRBV6-2 or TRBV6-3 and TRBJ2-7, with 7 bases identical to TRBD2. Trimming removed 0 bases from V and 0 bases from J; junction bases left unmatched: 8. Germline V gene sequence: CDR1 MNHEY, CDR2 SVGEGT. The CDR3 is 17 amino acids.

CDR3 loop: CASSFRGLAPVGEQFF. CDR3 bases: TGTGCCAGCAGTTTTCGGGGACTAGCGCCAGTCGGTGAGCAGTTCTTC. V gene TRBV27 combines with J gene TRBJ2-1; 10 positions agree with TRBD2. The CDR3 runs 16 residues. The trim removed 3 bases at V and 9 bases at J, leaving 11 bases unmatched. The germline V gene has CDR1 MNHEY and CDR2 SMNVEV (reference sequence).

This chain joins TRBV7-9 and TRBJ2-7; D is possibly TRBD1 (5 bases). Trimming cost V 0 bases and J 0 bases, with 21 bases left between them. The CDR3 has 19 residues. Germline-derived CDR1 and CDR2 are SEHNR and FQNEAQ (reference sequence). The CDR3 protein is CASSLARLGPDKDSYEQYF. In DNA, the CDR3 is TGTGCCAGCAGCTTAGCACGGCTGGGGCCGGACAAAGACTCCTACGAGCAGTACTTC. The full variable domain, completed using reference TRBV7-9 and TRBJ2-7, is DTGVSQNPRHKITKRGQNVTFRCDPISEHNRLYWYRQTLGQGPEFLTYFQNEAQLEKSRLLSDRFSAERPKGSFSTLEIQRTEQGDSAMYLCASSLARLGPDKDSYEQYFGPGTRLTVT.

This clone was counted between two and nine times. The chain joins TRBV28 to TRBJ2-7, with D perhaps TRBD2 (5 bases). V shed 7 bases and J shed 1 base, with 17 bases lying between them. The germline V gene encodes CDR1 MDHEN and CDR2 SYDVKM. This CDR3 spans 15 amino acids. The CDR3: CASKKKRSESYEQYF. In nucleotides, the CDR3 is TGTGCCAGCAAAAAAAAGCGGAGTGAATCCTACGAGCAGTACTTC.

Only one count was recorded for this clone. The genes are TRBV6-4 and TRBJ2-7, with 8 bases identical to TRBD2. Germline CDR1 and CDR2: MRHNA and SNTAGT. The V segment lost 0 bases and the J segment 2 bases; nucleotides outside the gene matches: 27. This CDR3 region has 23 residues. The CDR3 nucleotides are TGTGCCAGCAGTGACTCGAGTTTTTTTTCTAATTTACATGAGCGGGAGAAAACCTACGAGCAGTACTTC. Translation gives CASSDSSFFSNLHEREKTYEQYF.

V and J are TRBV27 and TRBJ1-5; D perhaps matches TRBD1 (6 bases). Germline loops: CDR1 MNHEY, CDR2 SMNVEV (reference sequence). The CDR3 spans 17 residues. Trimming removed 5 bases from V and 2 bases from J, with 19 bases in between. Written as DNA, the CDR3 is TGTGCCAGCAGTCCTAGGGGGGGGATCCAGGGCAATCAGCCCCAGCATTTT. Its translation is CASSPRGGIQGNQPQHF.

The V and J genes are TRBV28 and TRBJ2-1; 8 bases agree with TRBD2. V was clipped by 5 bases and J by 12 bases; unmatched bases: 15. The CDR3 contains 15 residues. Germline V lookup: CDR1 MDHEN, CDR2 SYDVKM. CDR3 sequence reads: CASSPRTSLAFGQFF. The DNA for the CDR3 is TGTGCCAGCAGTCCCAGGACTAGCTTAGCTTTCGGGCAGTTCTTC.

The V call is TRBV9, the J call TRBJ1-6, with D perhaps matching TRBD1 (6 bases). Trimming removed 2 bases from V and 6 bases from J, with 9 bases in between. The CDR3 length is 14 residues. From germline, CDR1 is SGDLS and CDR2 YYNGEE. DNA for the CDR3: TGTGCCAGCAGCGTTGGACAGCCTAATTCACCCCTCCACTTT. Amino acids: CASSVGQPNSPLHF.

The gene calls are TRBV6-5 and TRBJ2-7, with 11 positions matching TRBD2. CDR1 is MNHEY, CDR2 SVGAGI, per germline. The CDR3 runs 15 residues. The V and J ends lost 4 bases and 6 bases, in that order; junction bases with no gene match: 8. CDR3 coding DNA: TGTGCCAGCAGTTTTCAAACTAGCGGGAGCCCCGAGCAGTACTTC. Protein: CASSFQTSGSPEQYF.

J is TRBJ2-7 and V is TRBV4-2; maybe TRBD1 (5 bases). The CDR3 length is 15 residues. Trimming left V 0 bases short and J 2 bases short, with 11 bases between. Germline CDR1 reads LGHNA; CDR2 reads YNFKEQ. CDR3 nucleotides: TGTGCCAGCAGCCAAGAGGCAGGGTCGCCCTACGAGCAGTACTTC. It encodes CASSQEAGSPYEQYF.

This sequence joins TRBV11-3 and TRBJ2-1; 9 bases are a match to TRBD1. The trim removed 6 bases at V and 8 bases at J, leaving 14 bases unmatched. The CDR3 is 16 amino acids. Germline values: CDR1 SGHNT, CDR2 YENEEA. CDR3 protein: CASSPTGGISWDEQFF. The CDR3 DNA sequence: TGTGCCAGCAGTCCGACAGGGGGGATTTCCTGGGATGAGCAGTTCTTC. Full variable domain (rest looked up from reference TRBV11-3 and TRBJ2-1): EAGVVQSPRYKIIEKKQPVAFWCNPISGHNTLYWYLQNLGQGPELLIRYENEEAVDDSQLPKDRFSAERLKGVDSTLKIQPAELGDSAVYLCASSPTGGISWDEQFFGPGTRLTVL.

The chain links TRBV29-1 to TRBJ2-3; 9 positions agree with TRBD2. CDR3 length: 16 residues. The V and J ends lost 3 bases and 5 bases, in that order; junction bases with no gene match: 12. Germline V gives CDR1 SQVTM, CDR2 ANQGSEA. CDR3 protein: CSVEAGGLRTGDTQYF. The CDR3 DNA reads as TGCAGCGTTGAGGCGGGAGGGCTCCGAACGGGAGATACGCAGTATTTT.

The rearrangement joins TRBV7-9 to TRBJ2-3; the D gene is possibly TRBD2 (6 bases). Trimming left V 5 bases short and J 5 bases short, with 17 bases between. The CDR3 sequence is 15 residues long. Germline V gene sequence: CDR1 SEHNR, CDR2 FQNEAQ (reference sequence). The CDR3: CASSKPGVARDTQYF. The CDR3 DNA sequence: TGTGCCAGCAGCAAACCGGGGGTAGCGAGAGATACGCAGTATTTT.

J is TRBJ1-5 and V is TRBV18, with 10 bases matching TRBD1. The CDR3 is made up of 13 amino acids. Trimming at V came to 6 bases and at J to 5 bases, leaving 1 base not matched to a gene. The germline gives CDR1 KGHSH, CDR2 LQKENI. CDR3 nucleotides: TGTGCCAGCTCCGGGACAGGGGATCAGCCCCAGCATTTT. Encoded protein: CASSGTGDQPQHF.

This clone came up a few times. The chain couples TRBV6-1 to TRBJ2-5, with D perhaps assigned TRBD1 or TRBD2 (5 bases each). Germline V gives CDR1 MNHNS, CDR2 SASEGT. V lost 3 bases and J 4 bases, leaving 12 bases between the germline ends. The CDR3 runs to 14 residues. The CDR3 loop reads CASSEPPGTETQYF. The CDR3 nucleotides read TGTGCCAGCAGTGAGCCTCCGGGGACAGAGACCCAGTACTTC.

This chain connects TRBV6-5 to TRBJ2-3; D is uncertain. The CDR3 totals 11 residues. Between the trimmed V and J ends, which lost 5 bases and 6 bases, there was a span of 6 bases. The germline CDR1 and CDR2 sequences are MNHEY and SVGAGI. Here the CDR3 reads CASSLMDTQYF. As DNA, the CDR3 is TGTGCCAGCAGTCTTATGGATACGCAGTATTTT.

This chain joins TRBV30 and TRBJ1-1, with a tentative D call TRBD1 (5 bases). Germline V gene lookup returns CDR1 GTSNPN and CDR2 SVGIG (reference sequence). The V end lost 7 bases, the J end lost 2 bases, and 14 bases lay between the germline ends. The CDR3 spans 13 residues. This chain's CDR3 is CALGDLGNTEAFF. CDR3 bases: TGTGCCTTGGGGGATCTCGGAAACACTGAAGCTTTCTTT.

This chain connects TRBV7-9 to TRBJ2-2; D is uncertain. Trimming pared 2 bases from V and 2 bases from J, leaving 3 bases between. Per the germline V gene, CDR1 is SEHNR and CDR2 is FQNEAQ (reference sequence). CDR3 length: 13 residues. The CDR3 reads CASSLSNTGELFF. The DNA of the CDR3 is TGTGCCAGCAGCTTAAGTAACACCGGGGAGCTGTTTTTT.

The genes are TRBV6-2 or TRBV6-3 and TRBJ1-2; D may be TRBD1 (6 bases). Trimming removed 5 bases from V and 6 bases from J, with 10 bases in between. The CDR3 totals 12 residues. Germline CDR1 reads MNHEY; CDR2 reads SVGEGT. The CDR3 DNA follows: TGTGCCAGCAGTCTTGGACAGAATGGCTACACCTTC. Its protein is CASSLGQNGYTF.

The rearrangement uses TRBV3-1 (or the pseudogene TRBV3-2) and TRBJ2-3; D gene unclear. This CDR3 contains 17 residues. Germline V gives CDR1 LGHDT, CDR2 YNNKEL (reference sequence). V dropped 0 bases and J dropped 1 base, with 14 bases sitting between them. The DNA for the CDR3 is TGTGCCAGCAGCCAAGAACGGCAGACAACAGGCACAGATACGCAGTATTTT. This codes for CASSQERQTTGTDTQYF.